This T cell receptor (beta chain) comes out of a study of T-cell reconstitution after alpha-beta-depleted transplantation in children. This clonotype has at least ten counts. CDR1 is LGHNA, CDR2 YNFKEQ, per germline. J was trimmed by 0 bases and V by 6 bases; bases with no gene match: 8. The CDR3 is 17 residues long. Molecular barcoding with unique molecular identifiers was used for the TCRbeta library. TCRdb fed the PCR reads into MiXCR, producing one record per CDR3 protein. The table records 250,000 to 350,000 distinct CDR3 sequences, around 9.6% of them present only once. Sequencing used PBMCs from the stem cell graft donor, obtained from the stem cell graft. The J gene is TRBJ2-2, the V gene TRBV4-2; TRBD2 matches at 9 bases. The receptor comes from a human donor who donated a stem cell graft to a child with SCID. The CDR3 region has the DNA TGTGCCAGCAGGTCGACTAGCGGAGCCACGAACACCGGGGAGCTGTTTTTT. This codes for CASRSTSGATNTGELFF.